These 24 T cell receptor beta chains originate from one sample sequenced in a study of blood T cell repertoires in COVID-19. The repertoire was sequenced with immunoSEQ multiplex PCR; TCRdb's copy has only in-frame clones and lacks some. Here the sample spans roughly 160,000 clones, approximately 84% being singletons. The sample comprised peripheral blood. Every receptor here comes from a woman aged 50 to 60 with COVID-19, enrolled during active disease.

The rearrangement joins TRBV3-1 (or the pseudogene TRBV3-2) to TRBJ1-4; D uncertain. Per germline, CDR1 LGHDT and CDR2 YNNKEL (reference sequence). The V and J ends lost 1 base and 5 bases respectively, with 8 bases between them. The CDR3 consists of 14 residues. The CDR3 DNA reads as TGTGCCAGCAGCCAAGCCACAGAGAATGAAAAACTGTTTTTT. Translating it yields CASSQATENEKLFF.

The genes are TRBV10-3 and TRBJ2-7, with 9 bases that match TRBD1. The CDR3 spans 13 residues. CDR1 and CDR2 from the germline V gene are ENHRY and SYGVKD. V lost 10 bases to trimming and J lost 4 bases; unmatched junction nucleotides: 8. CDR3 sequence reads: CAKETGGGYEQYF. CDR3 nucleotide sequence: TGTGCCAAAGAAACAGGGGGCGGATACGAGCAGTACTTC.

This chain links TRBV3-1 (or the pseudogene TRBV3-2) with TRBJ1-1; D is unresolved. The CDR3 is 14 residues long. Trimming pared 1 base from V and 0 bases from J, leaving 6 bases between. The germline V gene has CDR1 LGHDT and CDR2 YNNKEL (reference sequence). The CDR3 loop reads CASSQGHMNTEAFF. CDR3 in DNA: TGTGCCAGCAGCCAAGGACACATGAACACTGAAGCTTTCTTT.

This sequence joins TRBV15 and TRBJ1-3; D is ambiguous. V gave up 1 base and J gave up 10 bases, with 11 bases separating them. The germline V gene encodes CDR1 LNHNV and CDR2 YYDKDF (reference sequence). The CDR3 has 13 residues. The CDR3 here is CATSRGNERTIYF. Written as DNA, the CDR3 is TGTGCCACCAGCAGAGGAAACGAGCGAACCATATATTTT.

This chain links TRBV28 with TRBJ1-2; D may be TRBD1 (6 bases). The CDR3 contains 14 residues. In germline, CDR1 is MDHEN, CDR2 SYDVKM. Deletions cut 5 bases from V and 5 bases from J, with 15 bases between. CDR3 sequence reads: CASSPGQFPYGYTF. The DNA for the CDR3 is TGTGCCAGCAGTCCAGGACAGTTTCCTTATGGCTACACCTTC.

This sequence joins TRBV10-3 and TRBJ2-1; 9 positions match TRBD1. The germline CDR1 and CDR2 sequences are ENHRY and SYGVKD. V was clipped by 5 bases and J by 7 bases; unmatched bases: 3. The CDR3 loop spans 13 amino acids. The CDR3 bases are TGTGCCATCAGTTTACAGGGGGCGAATGAGCAGTTCTTC. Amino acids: CAISLQGANEQFF.

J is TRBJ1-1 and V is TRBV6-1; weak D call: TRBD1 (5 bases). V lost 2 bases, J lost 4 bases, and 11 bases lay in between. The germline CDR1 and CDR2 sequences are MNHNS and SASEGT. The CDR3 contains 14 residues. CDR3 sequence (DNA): TGTGCCAGCAGTGAACCAGGGATTGGCACTGAAGCTTTCTTT. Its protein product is CASSEPGIGTEAFF.

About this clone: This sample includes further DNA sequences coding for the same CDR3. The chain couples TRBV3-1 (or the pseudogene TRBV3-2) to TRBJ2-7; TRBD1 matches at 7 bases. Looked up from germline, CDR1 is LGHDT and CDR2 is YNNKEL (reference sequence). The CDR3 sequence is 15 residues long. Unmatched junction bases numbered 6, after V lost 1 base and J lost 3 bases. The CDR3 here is CASSQVAGGSYEQYF. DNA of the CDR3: TGTGCCAGCAGCCAAGTAGCAGGGGGAAGCTACGAGCAGTACTTC.

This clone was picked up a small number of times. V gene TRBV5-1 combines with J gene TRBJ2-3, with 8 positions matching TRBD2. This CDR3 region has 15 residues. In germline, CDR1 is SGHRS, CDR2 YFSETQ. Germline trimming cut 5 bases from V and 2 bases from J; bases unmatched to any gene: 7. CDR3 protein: CASSLGLGDTDTQYF. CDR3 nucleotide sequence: TGCGCCAGCAGTCTGGGACTAGGAGACACAGATACGCAGTATTTT.

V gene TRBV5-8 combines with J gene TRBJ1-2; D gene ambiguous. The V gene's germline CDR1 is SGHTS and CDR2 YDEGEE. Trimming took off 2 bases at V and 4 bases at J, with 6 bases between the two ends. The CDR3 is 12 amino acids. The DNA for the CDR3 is TGTGCCAGCAGCTTCGAGAGCTATGGCTACACCTTC. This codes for CASSFESYGYTF. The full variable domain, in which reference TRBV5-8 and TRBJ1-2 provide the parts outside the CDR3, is EAGVTQSPTHLIKTRGQQATLRCSPISGHTSVYWYQQALGLGLQFLLWYDEGEERNRGNFPPRFSGRQFPNYSSELNVNALELEDSALYLCASSFESYGYTFGSGTRLTVV.

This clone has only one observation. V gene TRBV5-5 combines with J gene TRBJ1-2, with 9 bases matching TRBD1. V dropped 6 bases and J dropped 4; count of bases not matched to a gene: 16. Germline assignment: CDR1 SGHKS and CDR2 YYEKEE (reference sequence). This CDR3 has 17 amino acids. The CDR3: CASTVQGAEKYLYGYTF. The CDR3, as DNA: TGTGCCAGCACCGTACAGGGGGCGGAAAAATATCTCTATGGCTACACCTTC.

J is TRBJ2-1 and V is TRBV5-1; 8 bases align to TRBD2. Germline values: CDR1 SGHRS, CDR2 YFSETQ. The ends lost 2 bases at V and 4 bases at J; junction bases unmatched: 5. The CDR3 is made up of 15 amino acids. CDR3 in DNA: TGCGCCAGCAGCTTCGGGGGACTAGGGTACAATGAGCAGTTCTTC. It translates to CASSFGGLGYNEQFF. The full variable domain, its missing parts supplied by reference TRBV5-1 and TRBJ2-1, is KAGVTQTPRYLIKTRGQQVTLSCSPISGHRSVSWYQQTPGQGLQFLFEYFSETQRNKGNFPGRFSGRQFSNSRSEMNVSTLELGDSALYLCASSFGGLGYNEQFFGPGTRLTVL.

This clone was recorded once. DNA for the CDR3: TGTGCCAGCAGCTTGGATCAGGGGGCTACAGATACGCAGTATTTT. Translating gives CASSLDQGATDTQYF. The chain recombines TRBV5-4 with TRBJ2-3, with 8 positions matching TRBD1. The CDR3 spans 15 residues. J gave up 3 bases and V 0 bases, and 3 bases lay outside the gene matches. Germline V lookup: CDR1 SGHNT, CDR2 YYREEE (reference sequence).

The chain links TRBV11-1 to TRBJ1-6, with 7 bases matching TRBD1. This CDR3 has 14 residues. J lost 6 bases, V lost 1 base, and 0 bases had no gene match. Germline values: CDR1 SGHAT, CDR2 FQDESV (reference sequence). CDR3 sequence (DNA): TGTGCCAGCAGCTTAGGACAGGGTAATTCACCCCTCCACTTT. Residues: CASSLGQGNSPLHF.

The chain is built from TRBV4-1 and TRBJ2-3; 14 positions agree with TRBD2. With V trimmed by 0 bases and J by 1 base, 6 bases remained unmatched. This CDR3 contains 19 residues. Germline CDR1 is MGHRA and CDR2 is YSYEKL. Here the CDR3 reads CASSQEWGTSGGGTDTQYF. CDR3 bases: TGCGCCAGCAGCCAAGAGTGGGGGACTAGCGGGGGTGGCACAGATACGCAGTATTTT.

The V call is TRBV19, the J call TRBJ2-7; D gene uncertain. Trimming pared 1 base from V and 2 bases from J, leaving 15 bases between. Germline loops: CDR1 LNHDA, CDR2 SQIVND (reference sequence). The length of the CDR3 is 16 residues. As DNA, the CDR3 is TGTGCCAGTAGTATAGGCGACCAAGTAGCCACCTACGAGCAGTACTTC. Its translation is CASSIGDQVATYEQYF.

The CDR3 region is CASTRLAKNTGELFF. The CDR3 nucleotides are TGTGCCAGTACTCGACTAGCGAAGAACACCGGGGAGCTGTTTTTT. J is TRBJ2-2 and V is TRBV19; 8 bases align to TRBD2. J gave up 1 base and V 7 bases, and 5 bases lay outside the gene matches. CDR1 is LNHDA and CDR2 is SQIVND in the germline V gene (reference sequence). This CDR3 region has 15 residues.

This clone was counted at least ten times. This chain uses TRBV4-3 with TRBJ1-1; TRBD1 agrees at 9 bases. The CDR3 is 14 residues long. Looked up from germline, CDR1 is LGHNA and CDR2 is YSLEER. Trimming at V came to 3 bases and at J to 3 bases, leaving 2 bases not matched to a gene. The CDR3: CASSQRTGDTEAFF. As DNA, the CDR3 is TGCGCCAGCAGCCAGAGGACAGGGGACACTGAAGCTTTCTTT.

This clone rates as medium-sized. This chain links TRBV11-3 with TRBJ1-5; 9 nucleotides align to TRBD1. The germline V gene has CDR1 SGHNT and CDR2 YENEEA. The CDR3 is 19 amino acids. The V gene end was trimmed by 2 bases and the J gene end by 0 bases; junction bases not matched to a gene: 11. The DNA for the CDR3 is TGTGCCAGCAGCTTATTCCGGGACAGGGCCCGATTTAGCAATCAGCCCCAGCATTTT. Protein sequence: CASSLFRDRARFSNQPQHF. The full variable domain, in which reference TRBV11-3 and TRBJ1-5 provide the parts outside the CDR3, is EAGVVQSPRYKIIEKKQPVAFWCNPISGHNTLYWYLQNLGQGPELLIRYENEEAVDDSQLPKDRFSAERLKGVDSTLKIQPAELGDSAVYLCASSLFRDRARFSNQPQHFGDGTRLSIL.

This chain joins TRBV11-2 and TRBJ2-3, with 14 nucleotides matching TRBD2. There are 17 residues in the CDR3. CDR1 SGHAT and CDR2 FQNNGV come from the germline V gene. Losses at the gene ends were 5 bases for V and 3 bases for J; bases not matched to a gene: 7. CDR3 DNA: TGTGCCAGCAGCCAGGGGACTAGCGGGGGTGAAACAGATACGCAGTATTTT. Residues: CASSQGTSGGETDTQYF. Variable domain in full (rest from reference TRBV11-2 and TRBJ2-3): EAGVAQSPRYKIIEKRQSVAFWCNPISGHATLYWYQQILGQGPKLLIQFQNNGVVDDSQLPKDRFSAERLKGVDSTLKIQPAKLEDSAVYLCASSQGTSGGETDTQYFGPGTRLTVL.

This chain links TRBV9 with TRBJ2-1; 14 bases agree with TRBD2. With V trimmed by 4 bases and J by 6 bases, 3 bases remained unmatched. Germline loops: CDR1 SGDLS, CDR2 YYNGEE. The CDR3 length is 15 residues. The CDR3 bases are TGTGCCAGCAGCCTGACTAGCGGGGGGGTCAATGAGCAGTTCTTC. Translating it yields CASSLTSGGVNEQFF. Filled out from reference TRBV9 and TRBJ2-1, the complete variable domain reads DSGVTQTPKHLITATGQRVTLRCSPRSGDLSVYWYQQSLDQGLQFLIQYYNGEERAKGNILERFSAQQFPDLHSELNLSSLELGDSALYFCASSLTSGGVNEQFFGPGTRLTVL.

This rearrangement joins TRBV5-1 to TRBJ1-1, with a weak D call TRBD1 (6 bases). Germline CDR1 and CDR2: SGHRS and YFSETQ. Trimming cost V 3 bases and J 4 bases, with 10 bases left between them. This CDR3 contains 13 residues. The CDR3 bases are TGCGCCAGCAGCTCACAGGGCGGCACTGAAGCTTTCTTT. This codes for CASSSQGGTEAFF.

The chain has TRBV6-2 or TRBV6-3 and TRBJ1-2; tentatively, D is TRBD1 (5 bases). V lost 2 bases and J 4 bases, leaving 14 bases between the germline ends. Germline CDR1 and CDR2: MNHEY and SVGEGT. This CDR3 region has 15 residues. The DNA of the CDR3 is TGTGCCAGCAGTTACCGGGCAGGGCCAATCTATGGCTACACCTTC. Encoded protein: CASSYRAGPIYGYTF.

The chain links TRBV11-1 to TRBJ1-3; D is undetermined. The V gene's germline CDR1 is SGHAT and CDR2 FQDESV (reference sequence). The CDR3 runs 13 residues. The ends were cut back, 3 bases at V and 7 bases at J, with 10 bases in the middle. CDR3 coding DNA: TGTGCCAGCAGCTTTGAATCCGGGAACACCATATATTTT. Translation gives CASSFESGNTIYF.